This section outlines one T cell receptor beta chain sequence together with its context. Its antigen is not known. Through a sample-barcoded 5' primer and a J-beta primer mix, a second PCR was run for 7 to 11 cycles. A template-switch adaptor that had 12 random nucleotides put a tag on each cDNA molecule. TCRdb called the 5' RACE reads again in MiXCR, with one record for every CDR3 protein. The top ten clones hold under 25% of a sample with 1.8 million or so distinct CDR3 sequences, more than 35% of them seen once. This entry is derived from a study of blood T cells in healthy people across ages. Trimming shortened V by 2 bases and J by 11 bases, and 16 bases separated the two germline ends. There are 14 residues in the CDR3. Per the germline V gene, CDR1 is KGHSH and CDR2 is LQKENI. Study conclusions and caveats: What prevented conclusive comparison of naive and antigen-experienced cells was that PBMCs were unsorted. Underestimates were what the diversity estimates from one million T cells were considered to be.

V and J are TRBV18 and TRBJ2-4, with a possible D match to TRBD1 (6 bases). Sequences were obtained from blood. This sequence originates from a human donor in good health. The chain's CDR3 is CASSPSGRGSFQYF. The CDR3, as DNA: TGTGCCAGCTCACCATCTGGCAGGGGTTCATTTCAGTACTTC.